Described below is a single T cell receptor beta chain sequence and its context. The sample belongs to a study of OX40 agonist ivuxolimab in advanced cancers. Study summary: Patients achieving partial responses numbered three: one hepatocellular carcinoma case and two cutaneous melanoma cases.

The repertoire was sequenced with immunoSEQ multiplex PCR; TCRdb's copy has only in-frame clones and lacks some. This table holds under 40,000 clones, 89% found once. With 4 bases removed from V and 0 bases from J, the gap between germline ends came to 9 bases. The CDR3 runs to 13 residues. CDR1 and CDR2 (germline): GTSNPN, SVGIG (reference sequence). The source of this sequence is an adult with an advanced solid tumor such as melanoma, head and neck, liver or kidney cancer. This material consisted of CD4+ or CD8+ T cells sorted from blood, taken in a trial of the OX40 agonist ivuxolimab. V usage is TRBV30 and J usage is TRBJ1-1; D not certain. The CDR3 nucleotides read TGTGCCTGGACAAGACTTCTGAACACTGAAGCTTTCTTT. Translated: CAWTRLLNTEAFF.